This T cell receptor beta chain was profiled in a study of blood T cell repertoires in COVID-19. In germline, CDR1 is SEHNR, CDR2 FQNEAQ (reference sequence). Trimming took 4 bases from V and 5 from J; bases not matched to a gene: 10. CDR3 length equals 15 residues. Only in-frame clones appear in the TCRdb table, and some are missing; sequencing was by immunoSEQ multiplex PCR. This sample carries 300,000 to 400,000 clones, around 90% of them seen once, and the ten largest clones take about 3%. Sequencing used peripheral blood. The V gene is TRBV7-9, the J gene TRBJ2-7, with TRBD1 matching over 8 bases. This clonotype originated in a human donor in a cohort sampled during active COVID-19. CDR3 nucleotide sequence: TGTGCCAGCAGCTCCCGGGACAGGAGAGGACACGAGCAGTACTTC. It is translated as CASSSRDRRGHEQYF. The full variable domain, with the rest looked up from reference TRBV7-9 and TRBJ2-7, is DTGVSQNPRHKITKRGQNVTFRCDPISEHNRLYWYRQTLGQGPEFLTYFQNEAQLEKSRLLSDRFSAERPKGSFSTLEIQRTEQGDSAMYLCASSSRDRRGHEQYFGPGTRLTVT.